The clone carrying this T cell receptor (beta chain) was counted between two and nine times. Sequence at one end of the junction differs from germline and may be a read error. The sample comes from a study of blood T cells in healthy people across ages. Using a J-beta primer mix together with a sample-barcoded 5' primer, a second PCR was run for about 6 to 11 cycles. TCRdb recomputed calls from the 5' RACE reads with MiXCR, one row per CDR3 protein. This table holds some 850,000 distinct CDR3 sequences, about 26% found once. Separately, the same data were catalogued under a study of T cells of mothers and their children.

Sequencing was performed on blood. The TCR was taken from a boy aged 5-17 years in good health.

In DNA, the CDR3 is TGTGCCAGCAGCTTATCCCGGAACGCTGAAGCTTTCTTT. Encoded protein: CASSLSRNAEAFF. The V call is TRBV7-9, the J call TRBJ1-1; D call uncertain. Germline V CDR1 and CDR2: SEHNR, FQNEAQ (reference sequence). The CDR3 has 13 residues.